This passage covers 32 T cell receptor beta chains from one sample sequenced in a study of control samples from healthy donors and cancer patients. Measured with immunoSEQ multiplex PCR; TCRdb has only the in-frame clones, and not every one. This sample carries about 15,000 clones, roughly 80% of them seen once, and the ten largest clones take 17%. Material for sequencing was formalin-fixed, paraffin-embedded tissue. The receptors originated from a female donor with lung cancer.

The genes are TRBV5-8 and TRBJ2-2, with 7 bases lining up with TRBD2. This CDR3 spans 16 amino acids. CDR1 is SGHTS and CDR2 is YDEGEE in the germline V gene. The V segment lost 9 bases and the J segment 3 bases; nucleotides outside the gene matches: 14. DNA for the CDR3: TGTGCCACTCGACCGGGCGGGAGTCGGCACACCGGGGAGCTGTTTTTT. This encodes CATRPGGSRHTGELFF.

This clone was seen more than once but under ten times. V gene TRBV10-3 combines with J gene TRBJ2-5; maybe TRBD2 (6 bases). V was cut by 8 bases and J by 2 bases, with 9 bases left in between. Germline loops: CDR1 ENHRY, CDR2 SYGVKD. The CDR3 totals 12 residues. CDR3 sequence: CAIGGGQETQYF. For the CDR3, the DNA is TGTGCCATCGGGGGAGGACAAGAGACCCAGTACTTC.

This sequence joins TRBV7-3 and TRBJ2-5, with TRBD2 matching 9 bases. J lost 1 base, V lost 4 bases, and 4 bases had no gene match. Germline lookup yields CDR1 SGHTA and CDR2 FQGTGA. CDR3 size: 15 residues. This chain's CDR3 is CASSSTSGPQETQYF. The DNA for the CDR3 is TGTGCCAGCAGCTCGACTAGCGGACCCCAAGAGACCCAGTACTTC.

The rearrangement joins TRBV5-1 to TRBJ1-4; D not certain. Trimming left V 0 bases short and J 7 bases short, with 10 bases between. CDR3 length equals 14 residues. CDR1 SGHRS and CDR2 YFSETQ come from the germline V gene. In nucleotides, the CDR3 is TGCGCCAGCAGCTTGGGTGAGACGGGTGAAAAACTGTTTTTT. Amino acid sequence: CASSLGETGEKLFF.

The chain couples TRBV5-1 to TRBJ2-3, with TRBD2 identical over 13 bases. V trimming: 4 bases; J trimming: 6 bases; junction bases outside the gene matches: 8. There are 16 residues in the CDR3. Germline V gives CDR1 SGHRS, CDR2 YFSETQ. CDR3 in DNA: TGCGCCAGCAGCGATGGACTAGCGGGAGTGGGGGATACGCAGTATTTT. Protein: CASSDGLAGVGDTQYF.

V is TRBV18 and J is TRBJ1-2, with a weak D call TRBD1 (6 bases). Trimming removed 5 bases at V and 3 bases at J, with 13 bases between. The germline gives CDR1 KGHSH, CDR2 LQKENI. This CDR3 spans 14 amino acids. The CDR3 region has the DNA TGTGCCAGCTCAGGGCTAGGACAGCACTATGGCTACACCTTC. Translated: CASSGLGQHYGYTF.

This chain links TRBV29-1 with TRBJ1-1; D not certain. V dropped 1 base and J dropped 4 bases, with 13 bases sitting between them. The V gene's germline CDR1 is SQVTM and CDR2 ANQGSEA. The CDR3 contains 14 residues. The CDR3 DNA sequence: TGCAGCGTTGAAGGGGAATATAGGAGCACTGAAGCTTTCTTT. This gives the protein CSVEGEYRSTEAFF.

The sample holds a few counts of this clone. CDR3: CASTYSKDYSYGYTF. The CDR3 region has the DNA TGTGCCAGCACGTATTCTAAGGATTATTCATATGGCTACACCTTC. The chain is built from TRBV6-5 and TRBJ1-2, with D unclear. The germline gives CDR1 MNHEY, CDR2 SVGAGI. This CDR3 is built from 15 residues. Trimming took off 7 bases at V and 5 bases at J, with 20 bases between the two ends.

CDR3 in amino acids: CASSQELVGGKTEAFF. CDR3 coding DNA: TGCGCCAGCAGCCAAGAATTGGTGGGCGGGAAGACTGAAGCTTTCTTT. The chain uses TRBV4-3 and TRBJ1-1; no clear D. Germline V gives CDR1 LGHNA, CDR2 YSLEER. V gave up 0 bases and J gave up 5 bases, with 16 bases separating them. The length of the CDR3 is 16 residues.

The chain joins TRBV15 to TRBJ2-3, with D hard to call. The V and J ends lost 0 bases and 1 base respectively, with 8 bases between them. This CDR3 comprises 15 residues. Germline CDR1 reads LNHNV; CDR2 reads YYDKDF (reference sequence). The CDR3 DNA follows: TGTGCCACCAGCAGAGATCTGGGCGGCACAGATACGCAGTATTTT. This sequence encodes CATSRDLGGTDTQYF.

This chain joins TRBV15 and TRBJ2-1; 13 nucleotides align to TRBD2. Germline CDR1 reads LNHNV; CDR2 reads YYDKDF (reference sequence). V lost 0 bases and J lost 0; bases outside the gene matches: 11. This CDR3 comprises 21 residues. DNA for the CDR3: TGTGCCACCAGCAGAGACCCCGGGACTAGCGGGGCAGCGGTCTCCTACAATGAGCAGTTCTTC. Its protein product is CATSRDPGTSGAAVSYNEQFF. The variable domain in full, with the rest retrieved from reference TRBV15 and TRBJ2-1, is DAMVIQNPRYQVTQFGKPVTLSCSQTLNHNVMYWYQQKSSQAPKLLFHYYDKDFNNEADTPDNFQSRRPNTSFCFLDIRSPGLGDTAMYLCATSRDPGTSGAAVSYNEQFFGPGTRLTVL.

This chain uses TRBV6-6 with TRBJ1-2; TRBD1 agrees at 7 bases. Trimming at V came to 0 bases and at J to 4 bases, leaving 8 bases not matched to a gene. The germline gives CDR1 MNHNY, CDR2 SVGAGI (reference sequence). The CDR3 contains 16 residues. CDR3 sequence (DNA): TGTGCCAGCAGTTACTCGAGGGACAGACCAACCTATGGCTACACCTTC. Its translation is CASSYSRDRPTYGYTF.

The gene calls are TRBV7-2 and TRBJ2-5; 10 bases line up with TRBD2. This CDR3 region has 18 residues. The germline gives CDR1 SGHTA, CDR2 FQGNSA. Trimming at V came to 0 bases and at J to 2 bases, leaving 9 bases not matched to a gene. CDR3 loop: CASSLASLAGAAQETQYF. CDR3 bases: TGTGCCAGCAGCTTAGCGAGCCTAGCGGGAGCGGCGCAAGAGACCCAGTACTTC. Complete variable domain (other parts from reference TRBV7-2 and TRBJ2-5): GAGVSQSPSNKVTEKGKDVELRCDPISGHTALYWYRQSLGQGLEFLIYFQGNSAPDKSGLPSDRFSAERTGGSVSTLTIQRTQQEDSAVYLCASSLASLAGAAQETQYFGPGTRLLVL.

Points on this clone: Other DNA variants within this sample encode the same CDR3. The chain links TRBV12-3 or TRBV12-4 to TRBJ2-1; D may match TRBD1 or TRBD2 (6 bases each). The CDR3 has 13 amino acids. Trimming cost V 1 base and J 13 bases, with 14 bases left between them. CDR3 sequence reads: CASSLGRDTEQFF. As DNA, the CDR3 is TGTGCCAGCAGTTTAGGGCGGGACACTGAACAGTTCTTC.

The chain links TRBV4-3 to TRBJ1-1; TRBD1 agrees at 10 bases. This CDR3 is built from 15 residues. The germline V gene encodes CDR1 LGHNA and CDR2 YSLEER. V lost 1 base to trimming and J lost 5 bases; unmatched junction nucleotides: 4. The CDR3 loop reads CASSQVGTGETEAFF. Here the CDR3 DNA reads TGCGCCAGCAGCCAAGTAGGGACAGGGGAAACTGAAGCTTTCTTT.

J is TRBJ2-7 and V is TRBV9, with D hard to call. V was clipped by 0 bases and J by 1 base, with 5 bases between them. Germline CDR1 SGDLS, CDR2 YYNGEE. The CDR3 extends over 13 amino acids. The CDR3 bases are TGTGCCAGCAGCGTAGGGGGTTCCTACGAGCAGTACTTC. Amino acid sequence: CASSVGGSYEQYF.

This chain links TRBV6-4 with TRBJ1-1, with a weak D call TRBD1 (6 bases). Per germline, CDR1 MRHNA and CDR2 SNTAGT. The CDR3 covers 15 residues. Between the trimmed V and J ends, which lost 6 bases and 1 base, there was a span of 15 bases. The CDR3 protein is CASRNRVEENTEAFF. CDR3 bases: TGTGCCAGCAGGAACAGGGTGGAGGAGAACACTGAAGCTTTCTTT.

V and J are TRBV7-3 and TRBJ2-5, with 7 bases identical to TRBD1. V shed 1 base and J 5 bases; nucleotides not matched to a gene: 4. The CDR3 totals 14 residues. Per the germline V gene, CDR1 is SGHTA and CDR2 is FQGTGA. CDR3 region: CASSLNGRGETQYF. CDR3 coding DNA: TGTGCCAGCAGCTTAAATGGCAGGGGGGAGACCCAGTACTTC.

The chain carries TRBV13 and TRBJ1-2; D is unclear. Germline V gene sequence: CDR1 PRHDT, CDR2 FYEKMQ (reference sequence). Trimming cost V 7 bases and J 6 bases, with 21 bases left between them. This CDR3 has 15 amino acids. DNA for the CDR3: TGTGCCAGCATAAGTGTAGGGCGATCCGGGAATGGCTACACCTTC. Protein: CASISVGRSGNGYTF.

The chain employs TRBV2 and TRBJ2-3; maybe TRBD2 (5 bases). The V and J ends lost 8 bases and 2 bases respectively, with 14 bases between them. The CDR3 totals 14 residues. In germline, CDR1 is SNHLY, CDR2 FYNNEI. The CDR3 DNA is TGTGCCAGCGCTAGCCGACCCCTCACAGATACGCAGTATTTT. Residues: CASASRPLTDTQYF.

V is TRBV6-4 and J is TRBJ2-2; 8 bases match TRBD2. This CDR3 is 15 amino acids long. The V segment lost 0 bases and the J segment 4 bases; nucleotides outside the gene matches: 1. CDR1 MRHNA and CDR2 SNTAGT come from the germline V gene. The chain's CDR3 is CASSDSGTSTGELFF. The DNA of the CDR3 is TGTGCCAGCAGTGACTCCGGGACTAGCACCGGGGAGCTGTTTTTT.

This clone was seen a single time. The chain has TRBV7-8 and TRBJ2-1; D is ambiguous. Between the trimmed V and J ends, which lost 5 bases and 9 bases, there was a span of 14 bases. The CDR3 loop spans 13 amino acids. CDR1 and CDR2 from the germline V gene are SGHVS and FQNEAQ. CDR3 DNA sequence: TGTGCCAGCAGCACCTGGGGTTCCGGTGAGCAGTTCTTC. This gives the protein CASSTWGSGEQFF. The complete variable domain, with remaining parts taken from reference TRBV7-8 and TRBJ2-1, reads GAGVSQSPRYKVAKRGQDVALRCDPISGHVSLFWYQQALGQGPEFLTYFQNEAQLDKSGLPSDRFFAERPEGSVSTLKIQRTQQEDSAVYLCASSTWGSGEQFFGPGTRLTVL.

The genes are TRBV4-2 and TRBJ2-1; TRBD2 aligns across 12 bases. The V segment lost 0 bases and the J segment 8 bases; nucleotides outside the gene matches: 5. The V gene's germline CDR1 is LGHNA and CDR2 YNFKEQ. There are 16 residues in the CDR3. CDR3 bases: TGTGCCAGCAGCCAAGAGACTAGCGGGAGACGGTATGAGCAGTTCTTC. Translated: CASSQETSGRRYEQFF.

The rearrangement joins TRBV27 to TRBJ1-1, with D tentatively TRBD1 (6 bases). This CDR3 region has 14 residues. Germline V CDR1 and CDR2: MNHEY, SMNVEV (reference sequence). V lost 3 bases and J 6 bases, leaving 14 bases between the germline ends. The CDR3 region is CASSFTMAGAEAFF. CDR3 nucleotide sequence: TGTGCCAGCAGTTTTACTATGGCAGGGGCTGAAGCTTTCTTT.

The rearrangement joins TRBV29-1 to TRBJ2-7; D is uncertain. V was cut by 4 bases and J by 3 bases, with 7 bases left in between. The CDR3 covers 11 residues. Looked up from germline, CDR1 is SQVTM and CDR2 is ANQGSEA. The CDR3 sequence is CSVGDGYEQYF. CDR3 nucleotides: TGCAGCGTTGGAGACGGCTACGAGCAGTACTTC.

This clone came up a few times. The chain carries TRBV10-2 and TRBJ1-2, with 7 bases matching TRBD1. Germline lookup yields CDR1 WSHSY and CDR2 SAAADI. V lost 4 bases, J lost 4 bases, and 3 bases stayed unmatched. The CDR3 totals 13 residues. The CDR3 DNA follows: TGCGCCAGCAGTGCAGGACAGGTCTATGGCTACACCTTC. Amino acid sequence: CASSAGQVYGYTF.

The V call is TRBV28, the J call TRBJ2-2; D unclear. Per germline, CDR1 MDHEN and CDR2 SYDVKM. This CDR3 spans 13 amino acids. V was clipped by 7 bases and J by 5 bases, with 11 bases between them. In DNA form, the CDR3 reads TGTGCCAGCACCCGTGGGGTTACCGGGGAGCTGTTTTTT. As protein: CASTRGVTGELFF.

This sequence joins TRBV3-1 (or the pseudogene TRBV3-2) and TRBJ1-1; no clear D gene. Trimming cost V 1 base and J 4 bases, with 10 bases left between them. CDR1 is LGHDT, CDR2 YNNKEL, per germline (reference sequence). The CDR3 runs to 14 residues. The CDR3 is CASSQVGVGTEAFF. The CDR3 DNA follows: TGTGCCAGCAGCCAAGTGGGCGTTGGCACTGAAGCTTTCTTT.

The V call is TRBV7-2, the J call TRBJ1-2, with D possibly matching TRBD1 (6 bases). From germline, CDR1 is SGHTA and CDR2 FQGNSA. The CDR3 has 15 residues. The V gene lost 3 bases and the J gene lost 3 bases, with 14 bases spanning the gap. CDR3 in DNA: TGTGCCAGCAGCTTTTCCCAGGACAGTTACTATGGCTACACCTTC. As protein: CASSFSQDSYYGYTF.

This chain links TRBV9 with TRBJ2-5; possibly TRBD1 for D (7 bases). The CDR3 consists of 15 residues. The germline V and J ends were trimmed by 0 bases and 3 bases, with 12 bases remaining between them. CDR1 is SGDLS, CDR2 YYNGEE, per germline. The CDR3, as DNA: TGTGCCAGCAGCGTAGACCGGGGGACAGAAGAGACCCAGTACTTC. Its protein is CASSVDRGTEETQYF.

The chain employs TRBV4-3 and TRBJ2-3; 7 bases fit TRBD2. V lost 1 base, J lost 2 bases, and 15 bases stayed unmatched. Germline loops: CDR1 LGHNA, CDR2 YSLEER. The CDR3 has 19 residues. The CDR3 is CASSQGAPGSSGYTDTQYF. The CDR3 DNA reads TGCGCCAGCAGCCAAGGCGCACCCGGGTCTAGCGGTTACACAGATACGCAGTATTTT.

The chain has TRBV5-1 and TRBJ2-1, with 9 nucleotides matching TRBD2. The germline V gene has CDR1 SGHRS and CDR2 YFSETQ. The junction had 11 bases not matched to a gene; V was cut back by 7 bases and J by 6 bases. This CDR3 is 15 amino acids long. The CDR3 DNA is TGCGCCAGCGGGGCTGTGGTAGCGGGAGTCAATGAGCAGTTCTTC. It translates to CASGAVVAGVNEQFF.